Below are 4 T cell receptor beta chains sequenced from a single sample in a study of blood T cell repertoires in COVID-19. The table came from immunoSEQ multiplex PCR; TCRdb's copy has only in-frame clones and leaves some out. Among fewer than 250,000 clones, around four fifths were seen once, and the ten largest hold around 6.4%. Sequencing was carried out using peripheral blood. These receptors all stem from a woman in her sixties with active or convalescent COVID-19.

The chain joins TRBV7-2 to TRBJ1-6; a weak D match, TRBD1 (6 bases). Per germline, CDR1 SGHTA and CDR2 FQGNSA. V was clipped by 0 bases and J by 8 bases, with 14 bases between them. The CDR3 sequence is 16 residues long. The CDR3 region has the DNA TGTGCCAGCAGCTTAGCGGCGTCGGGGGGCTATTCACCCCTCCACTTT. This translates into CASSLAASGGYSPLHF.

Turning to this clone: The junction does not match germline at one end; this may be a read error. V is TRBV7-7 and J is TRBJ2-2; 8 nucleotides align to TRBD1. Looked up from germline, CDR1 is SSHAT and CDR2 is FNYEAQ (reference sequence). This CDR3 has 14 residues. The CDR3 here is CASSPDRASGELFF. As DNA, the CDR3 is TGTGCTAGCAGCCCGGACAGGGCGTCCGGGGAGCTGTTTTTT.

The chain couples TRBV19 to TRBJ1-5; the D is unclear. Germline-derived CDR1 and CDR2 are LNHDA and SQIVND (reference sequence). The CDR3 is 15 amino acids. V gave up 0 bases and J gave up 3 bases, with 9 bases separating them. In nucleotides, the CDR3 is TGTGCCAGTAGTATAGATGCCAGGTACAATCAGCCCCAGCATTTT. Protein product: CASSIDARYNQPQHF.

This clone was found once. The V call is TRBV4-1, the J call TRBJ1-4; D gene ambiguous. There are 15 residues in the CDR3. The germline V gene has CDR1 MGHRA and CDR2 YSYEKL. V was trimmed by 4 bases and J by 3 bases, leaving 12 bases between them. This CDR3 reads CASSRYLSPNEKLFF. The CDR3 DNA reads TGCGCCAGCAGCCGCTACCTGAGCCCTAATGAAAAACTGTTTTTT.